A selection of T cell receptor beta chains follows, all from one sample in a study of OX40 agonist ivuxolimab in advanced cancers. Generated by immunoSEQ multiplex PCR, the TCRdb table keeps only in-frame clones and is missing some. Here the sample spans tens of thousands of clones, 88% being singletons. Specimen: CD4+ or CD8+ T cells sorted from blood, collected in a trial of the OX40 agonist ivuxolimab. These receptors were taken from an adult with an advanced solid tumor such as melanoma, head and neck, liver or kidney cancer. The CDR3 runs from the conserved cysteine through the conserved F or W. The D gene is left open where the match is weak. Clone sizes are given selectively: once, few, many, or a class where the clone is expanded.

>.|TRBJ1-2|TRBV7-8|.
TGTGCCAGCAGCTTATCAGGGTGGGGCTACACCTTC
CASSLSGWGYTF
>TRBD1|TRBJ2-5|TRBV28|.
TGTGCCAGCAGTTTAGGACAGGAGGTGACCCAGTACTTC
CASSLGQEVTQYF
>.|TRBJ2-1|TRBV19|.
TGTGCCAGTAGTATAGACGGTGACTTATCCTACAATGAGCAGTTCTTC
CASSIDGDLSYNEQFF
>TRBD1|TRBJ1-1|TRBV6-1|.
TGTGCCAGCAGTGAAAGGGGGGCAGGGGGCACTGAAGCTTTCTTT
CASSERGAGGTEAFF
>.|TRBJ2-3|TRBV9|.
TGTGCCAGCAGCGGACTAGTCACCGGCACAGATACGCAGTATTTT
CASSGLVTGTDTQYF
>TRBD2|TRBJ2-2|TRBV5-4|.
TGTGCCAGCAGCTTGGGCGGGAGAGATGCCGGGGAGCTGTTTTTT
CASSLGGRDAGELFF
>TRBD2|TRBJ2-5|TRBV2|.
TGTGCCAGCAGGGAAAAGAGAGGGGGACTCCGACTAGCGGGAACCGGAGAGACCCAGTACTTC
CASREKRGGLRLAGTGETQYF
>.|TRBJ2-1|TRBV10-1|.
TGCGCCAGCAGCTTCGGGAGCAATGAGCAGTTCTTC
CASSFGSNEQFF
>.|TRBJ2-1|TRBV28|once
TGTGCCAGCAGTTTAGGAGTTCGGGAGCAGTTCTTC
CASSLGVREQFF
>.|TRBJ1-3|TRBV5-1|.
TGCGCCAGCAGCCCGACAGGAGGCGGAAACACCATATATTTT
CASSPTGGGNTIYF
>.|TRBJ1-2|TRBV12-1|.
TGTGCCAGCAGCTTTGATGTCGGACGACGGTATGGCTACACCTTC
CASSFDVGRRYGYTF
>.|TRBJ2-3|TRBV18|.
TGTGCCAGCTCACCAGGACTTTCAGGCACAGATACGCAGTATTTT
CASSPGLSGTDTQYF
>.|TRBJ1-2|TRBV27|.
TGTGCCACGGGGACAAGCTATGGCTACACCTTC
CATGTSYGYTF
>TRBD1|TRBJ1-6|TRBV15|.
TGTGCCACCAGCAATAGAAAGGACAGGGTTTATTCACCCCTCCACTTT
CATSNRKDRVYSPLHF
>TRBD1|TRBJ2-5|TRBV9|.
TGTGCCAGCAGCGTAGGACAGGGGGAGACCCAGTACTTC
CASSVGQGETQYF
>TRBD2|TRBJ2-1|TRBV27|.
TGTGCCAGCAGTTTATCTCTACTAGCGGGAGGTCTAAATGAGCAGTTCTTC
CASSLSLLAGGLNEQFF
>.|TRBJ2-1|TRBV7-2|.
TGTGCCAGCAGCAAATTGGCGACAGGCCTACTCTCCTACAATGAGCAGTTCTTC
CASSKLATGLLSYNEQFF
>TRBD1|TRBJ2-3|TRBV5-1|.
TGCGCCAGCAGCACGGGACAGGTGTTAGATACGCAGTATTTT
CASSTGQVLDTQYF
>.|TRBJ1-2|TRBV16|.
TGTGCCAGCAGTACCACCCAGACCGGGAACTATGGCTACACCTTC
CASSTTQTGNYGYTF
>.|TRBJ1-5|TRBV11-2|.
TGTGCCAGCAGCTTGGAAAGGGGTAGCAATCAGCCCCAGCATTTT
CASSLERGSNQPQHF
>.|TRBJ2-5|TRBV7-3|.
TGTGCCAGCAGCTTAAGTCGTGGGGGTCAAGAGACCCAGTACTTC
CASSLSRGGQETQYF
>.|TRBJ2-1|TRBV9|.
TGTGCCAGCAGCGTAGGTAGTGAGCAGTTCTTC
CASSVGSEQFF
>TRBD2|TRBJ2-3|TRBV27|.
TGTGCCAGCAGTAAGTCCACCGGGACTAGGTACACAGATACGCAGTATTTT
CASSKSTGTRYTDTQYF
>.|TRBJ2-2|TRBV7-9|.
TGTGCCAGCAGCTTAGAAGGGAACACCGGGGAGCTGTTTTTT
CASSLEGNTGELFF
>.|TRBJ1-1|TRBV7-9|.
TGTGCCAGCAGCCAAATTAAAGACACTGAAGCTTTCTTT
CASSQIKDTEAFF
>.|TRBJ1-1|TRBV5-4|.
TGTGCCAGCAGCTCTACACAGGGCAGGCCTGAAGCTTTCTTT
CASSSTQGRPEAFF
>.|TRBJ2-7|TRBV10-3|.
TGTGCCATCAGTGAGTCGAAAGGGGGGGCCCGTAGCGACGAGCAGTACTTC
CAISESKGGARSDEQYF
>TRBD1|TRBJ1-5|TRBV5-8|.
TGTGCCAGCAGCTTGAAGGAGGGAGGGGGCGGTCAGCCCCAGCATTTT
CASSLKEGGGGQPQHF